The source of this T cell receptor beta chain is a study of T cells in Graves' hyperthyroidism and ophthalmopathy. Those patients with uncontrolled infection, other autoimmune disease, pregnancy or lactation were excluded. Diagnosis rested on symptoms, serum thyroxine and TRAb, thyroid ultrasound, and orbital computed tomography. This clonotype was counted many times. From RNA transcripts, TCR beta CDR3 regions were amplified. The study used the HTBI primer set for a first-round RT-PCR of the TCR CDR3. TCRdb re-analysed the multiplex PCR reads in MiXCR, keeping a single row per CDR3 protein. The repertoire holds about 740,000 distinct CDR3 sequences, with 11% to 15% as singletons. This TCR derives from a woman aged 18 to 35 with Graves' hyperthyroidism. Sequenced: blood.

The DNA of the CDR3 is TGTGCCAGCAGCTTAGGTGCTAATGAAAAACTGTTTTTT. It specifies CASSLGANEKLFF. V usage is TRBV13 and J usage is TRBJ1-4; D uncertain. This CDR3 is built from 13 residues. Trimming took off 0 bases at V and 3 bases at J, with 2 bases between the two ends. In germline, CDR1 is PRHDT, CDR2 FYEKMQ (reference sequence).